A selection of T cell receptor beta chains follows, all from one sample in a study of beta chain features in type 1 diabetes. The method was immunoSEQ multiplex PCR; TCRdb's version includes in-frame clones alone and lacks a portion of them. The table records 250,000 to 300,000 clones, around 22% of them present only once. The sequencing input was naive CD4+ T cells from blood. The receptor source for this set is a young woman with type 1 diabetes. CDR3s include the opening cysteine and the closing phenylalanine or tryptophan. The D gene is left open where the match is weak. A row's size may be missing; if present it is once, few, many or a size class.

>NA|TRBV7-9|NA|11|TRBJ2-5
CASSTGQTQYF
TGTGCCAGCAGCACTGGGCAGACCCAGTACTTC
>TRBD2|TRBV30|few|18|TRBJ2-2
CAWRLGLAGYSNTGELFF
TGTGCCTGGAGGTTGGGACTAGCGGGCTATTCGAACACCGGGGAGCTGTTTTTT
>TRBD2|TRBV7-8|few|15|TRBJ2-1
CASRLAGGPYNEQFF
TGTGCCAGCAGGCTAGCGGGAGGGCCCTACAATGAGCAGTTCTTC
>NA|TRBV6-5|NA|15|TRBJ1-1
CASSYSITENTEAFF
TGTGCCAGCAGTTACTCGATTACAGAGAACACTGAAGCTTTCTTT
>NA|TRBV19|NA|13|TRBJ1-2
CASSVLTGYGYTF
TGTGCCAGTAGTGTACTGACAGGCTATGGCTACACCTTC
>TRBD2|TRBV30|few|14|TRBJ2-3
CAWKLAGSTDTQYF
TGTGCCTGGAAACTAGCGGGAAGCACAGATACGCAGTATTTT
>NA|TRBV25-1|few|14|TRBJ1-1
CASSEFVKSTEAFF
TGTGCCAGCAGTGAATTTGTCAAGAGCACTGAAGCTTTCTTT
>NA|TRBV25-1|few|12|TRBJ2-5
CATSAGTETQYF
TGTGCCACCTCGGCGGGAACGGAGACCCAGTACTTC
>NA|TRBV27|NA|16|TRBJ2-7
CASSLNWASANYEQYF
TGTGCCAGCAGTCTTAATTGGGCTAGCGCAAACTACGAGCAGTACTTC
>TRBD2|TRBV9|NA|14|TRBJ2-7
CASSVDRGAYEQYF
TGTGCCAGCAGCGTAGACCGGGGGGCCTACGAGCAGTACTTC
>NA|TRBV19|NA|15|TRBJ1-4
CASTRGAATNEKLFF
TGTGCCAGTACGCGCGGAGCTGCAACTAATGAAAAACTGTTTTTT
>NA|TRBV9|NA|18|TRBJ2-3
CASSVEAAGSPRTDTQYF
TGTGCCAGCAGCGTAGAGGCCGCGGGGAGCCCTCGCACAGATACGCAGTATTTT
>TRBD1|TRBV29-1|few|14|TRBJ2-7
CSVGRTGGYGEQYF
TGCAGCGTTGGCCGGACAGGGGGCTATGGCGAGCAGTACTTC
>TRBD1|TRBV30|few|14|TRBJ1-5
CAWSVTGAHQPQHF
TGTGCCTGGAGTGTAACAGGGGCCCATCAGCCCCAGCATTTT
>TRBD1|TRBV5-4|NA|16|TRBJ2-3
CASSLDGQGRADTQYF
TGTGCCAGCAGCCTGGACGGACAGGGCAGGGCAGATACGCAGTATTTT
>NA|TRBV28|NA|16|TRBJ2-2
CASSVPRRVSFGELFF
TGTGCCAGCAGTGTGCCCCGCCGGGTTTCCTTTGGGGAGCTGTTTTTT
>NA|TRBV30|few|12|TRBJ2-2
CAWSGVAGELFF
TGTGCCTGGAGTGGAGTCGCCGGGGAGCTGTTTTTT
>NA|TRBV5-1|NA|15|TRBJ2-5
CASSPSPSPGETQYF
TGCGCCAGCAGCCCATCTCCGAGTCCCGGAGAGACCCAGTACTTC
>NA|TRBV30|few|15|TRBJ2-2
CAWSVLFANTGELFF
TGTGCCTGGAGTGTACTATTCGCGAACACCGGGGAGCTGTTTTTT
>NA|TRBV5-1|NA|15|TRBJ2-7
CASSLLDSISYEQYF
TGCGCCAGCAGCCTATTGGACAGCATTTCCTACGAGCAGTACTTC
>TRBD2|TRBV7-9|few|16|TRBJ2-2
CASSRTSGRRSGELFF
TGTGCCAGCAGCAGGACTAGCGGGAGAAGATCCGGGGAGCTGTTTTTT
>NA|TRBV7-2|NA|17|TRBJ2-2
CASSRLTSSGNTGELFF
TGTGCCAGCAGCCGTCTGACTAGTTCGGGGAACACCGGGGAGCTGTTTTTT
>TRBD2|TRBV30|NA|14|TRBJ2-1
CAWQGLAAYNEQFF
TGTGCCTGGCAGGGACTAGCGGCCTACAATGAGCAGTTCTTC
>NA|TRBV7-9|NA|15|TRBJ2-2
CASSFVGHYTGELFF
TGTGCCAGCAGCTTTGTAGGACACTACACCGGGGAGCTGTTTTTT
>NA|TRBV4-1|few|15|TRBJ1-2
CASSQDKGKHYGYTF
TGCGCCAGCAGCCAAGATAAGGGGAAACACTATGGCTACACCTTC
>NA|TRBV14|NA|18|TRBJ2-2
CASSQSLHQTGNTGELFF
TGTGCCAGCAGCCAGTCTCTTCACCAGACAGGGAACACCGGGGAGCTGTTTTTT
>NA|TRBV4-1|NA|16|TRBJ2-7
CASSQDASPSYYEQYF
TGCGCCAGCAGCCAAGATGCCTCGCCCAGTTACTACGAGCAGTACTTC
>TRBD2|TRBV2|few|15|TRBJ2-1
CASSFGGEWNNEQFF
TGTGCCAGCAGTTTTGGGGGGGAGTGGAACAATGAGCAGTTCTTC
>NA|TRBV14|few|15|TRBJ2-7
CASSQDYPGTYEQYF
TGTGCCAGCAGCCAAGATTATCCAGGTACCTACGAGCAGTACTTC
>NA|TRBV13|few|15|TRBJ2-3
CASSARSSDVYTQYF
TGTGCCAGCAGCGCCCGATCATCAGATGTATATACGCAGTATTTT
>TRBD1|TRBV25-1|NA|12|TRBJ1-3
CASSDSDRAHDF
TGTGCCAGCAGTGATTCCGACAGGGCCCACGATTTT
>NA|TRBV20-1|few|11|TRBJ2-7
CSAARSYEQYF
TGCAGTGCGGCTAGAAGCTACGAGCAGTACTTC
>TRBD1|TRBV30|NA|16|TRBJ2-1
CAWSPKDRALYNEQFF
TGTGCCTGGAGCCCTAAGGACAGGGCTCTGTACAATGAGCAGTTCTTC
>NA|TRBV6-5|few|13|TRBJ2-7
CASSTQVEGEQYF
TGTGCCAGCAGTACCCAGGTGGAGGGCGAGCAGTACTTC
>TRBD2|TRBV5-4|NA|17|TRBJ2-1
CASSLGGRLAAYNEQFF
TGTGCCAGCAGCTTGGGGGGCAGACTAGCGGCTTACAATGAGCAGTTCTTC
>TRBD2|TRBV9|few|17|TRBJ2-5
CASSVASGRSSQETQYF
TGTGCCAGCAGCGTAGCTAGCGGACGGAGCTCCCAAGAGACCCAGTACTTC
>NA|TRBV7-9|few|17|TRBJ2-1
CASSLVWRPNTYNEQFF
TGTGCCAGCAGCTTAGTGTGGAGGCCAAACACCTACAATGAGCAGTTCTTC
>TRBD1|TRBV5-1|few|16|TRBJ2-7
CASSSNYRGTSYEQYF
TGCGCCAGCAGCTCAAACTACAGGGGGACGTCCTACGAGCAGTACTTC
>NA|TRBV15|NA|14|TRBJ2-3
CATSPRLGTDTQYF
TGTGCCACCAGCCCTCGACTAGGAACAGATACGCAGTATTTT
>NA|TRBV19|few|14|TRBJ1-1
CASSNQGIGTEAFF
TGTGCCAGTAGTAATCAGGGGATAGGCACTGAAGCTTTCTTT
>TRBD1|TRBV2|few|13|TRBJ1-1
CANRTGGGTEAFF
TGTGCCAATCGGACAGGCGGAGGCACTGAAGCTTTCTTT
>NA|TRBV20-1|few|10|TRBJ2-7
CSAGAYEQYF
TGCAGTGCGGGAGCTTACGAGCAGTACTTC
>TRBD1|TRBV5-4|NA|14|TRBJ1-5
CASGVQGGHQPQHF
TGTGCCAGCGGGGTACAGGGGGGTCATCAGCCCCAGCATTTT
>NA|TRBV19|NA|14|TRBJ2-1
CASSLRQGGNEQFF
TGTGCCAGTAGTCTCCGGCAGGGAGGAAATGAGCAGTTCTTC
>NA|TRBV9|few|17|TRBJ1-2
CASSVAETGILSYGYTF
TGTGCCAGCAGCGTAGCAGAGACAGGAATTCTGAGCTATGGCTACACCTTC
>TRBD2|TRBV6-5|few|15|TRBJ2-1
CASSYGTSGLNEQFF
TGTGCCAGCAGTTACGGGACTAGCGGGCTCAACGAGCAGTTCTTC
>NA|TRBV14|NA|17|TRBJ2-3
CASSQTSAGPSTDTQYF
TGTGCCAGCAGCCAAACGAGCGCCGGTCCTAGCACAGATACGCAGTATTTT
>NA|TRBV7-3|few|15|TRBJ2-1
CASSITQTVYNEQFF
TGTGCCAGCAGCATTACTCAGACAGTTTACAATGAGCAGTTCTTC